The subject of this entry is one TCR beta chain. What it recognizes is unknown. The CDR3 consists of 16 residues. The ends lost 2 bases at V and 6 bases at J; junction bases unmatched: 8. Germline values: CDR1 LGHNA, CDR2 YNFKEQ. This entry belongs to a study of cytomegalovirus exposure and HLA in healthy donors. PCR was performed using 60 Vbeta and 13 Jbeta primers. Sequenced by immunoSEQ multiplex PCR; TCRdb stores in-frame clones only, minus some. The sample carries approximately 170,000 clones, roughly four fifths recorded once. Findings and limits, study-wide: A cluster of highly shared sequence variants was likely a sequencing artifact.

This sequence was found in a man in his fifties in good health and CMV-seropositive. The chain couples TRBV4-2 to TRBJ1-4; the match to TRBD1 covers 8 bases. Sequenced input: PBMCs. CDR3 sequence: CASSQPSQGADEKLFF. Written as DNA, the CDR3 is TGTGCCAGCAGCCAACCTTCCCAGGGGGCAGATGAAAAACTGTTTTTT.